The source of this TCR beta chain is a study of blood T cell repertoires in COVID-19. Study as a whole: The origin of the acute and convalescent COVID-19 samples was the United States, Italy and Spain. Sources were T cells, B-cell-depleted T cells, or PBMCs; the material itself was cDNA or gDNA.

In the authors' methods: Reference gene primer amplification yielded estimated nucleated cell counts. Using immunoSEQ multiplex PCR, the repertoire was profiled, and TCRdb retains in-frame clones only, with some absent. D and trimming come from the DNA, and the V and J calls and clone size come from that table. The sample lists fewer than 250,000 clones; approximately 90% were seen once. Clinical histories supplied by participants themselves formed the basis of cohort assignment. Germline CDR1 is KGHSH and CDR2 is LQKENI. This CDR3 contains 15 residues. With 0 bases removed from V and 5 bases from J, the gap between germline ends came to 13 bases.

The source material was PBMCs or T cells enriched from blood (not recorded which). The receptor was derived from a man aged 50 or older who had been exposed to COVID-19. The gene calls are TRBV18 and TRBJ2-5; D may be TRBD1 (5 bases). The CDR3 DNA sequence: TGTGCCAGCTCACCACCGCAGGGTTTCTATGAGACCCAGTACTTC. This gives the protein CASSPPQGFYETQYF.